This T cell receptor beta chain was profiled in a study of blood T cell repertoires in COVID-19. CDR3 length equals 14 residues. Trimming left V 1 base short and J 6 bases short, with 12 bases between. CDR1 is LGHNA, CDR2 YSLEER, per germline. Using immunoSEQ multiplex PCR, the repertoire was profiled, and TCRdb retains in-frame clones only, with some absent. The repertoire consists of fewer than 110,000 clones, with around 89% occurring once and the leading ten covering under 5.5%. The TCR comes from a man aged 35 to 55 with active or convalescent COVID-19. The V and J genes are TRBV4-3 and TRBJ1-1, with D perhaps TRBD1 (5 bases). The sequenced sample was peripheral blood. The CDR3 loop reads CASSQGRQSSEAFF. For the CDR3, the DNA is TGCGCCAGCAGCCAAGGCCGACAGAGTTCTGAAGCTTTCTTT.